This TCR beta chain was captured in a study of STAT5B mutations in CD4+ large granular lymphocyte leukemia. Control samples were healthy donors' buffy coats. Comments on this clone: Its cognate antigen is unknown.

Study-wide results and limits: Main leukemic clonotypes were patient-specific, but 25% appeared at low frequency elsewhere. 8/27 top patient clones versus 2/35 control clones were TRBV06-family.

The assay was run at survey level. TCRdb keeps only in-frame clones here, not all; method: immunoSEQ multiplex PCR. The sample holds over 25,000 clones, 60% to 80% seen once. Deletions cut 4 bases from V and 2 bases from J, with 17 bases between. CDR1 is MNHNY and CDR2 is SVGAGI in the germline V gene (reference sequence). The CDR3 runs to 16 residues. This receptor was taken from a human donor in good health. The sequenced sample consisted of CD4+ T cells from blood buffy coats. This chain joins TRBV6-6 and TRBJ1-1, with D maybe TRBD1 (5 bases). The CDR3, as DNA: TGTGCCAGCAGTTTCCCCCAGGGCGTGGGTAACACTGAAGCTTTCTTT. Amino acid sequence: CASSFPQGVGNTEAFF.